Listed below are T cell receptor beta chains from one sample, sequenced in a study of tumor-infiltrating lymphocytes in primary liver carcinoma. From the multiplex PCR reads, TCRdb called clonotypes with MiXCR, one entry per CDR3 protein. Here the sample spans about 92,000 distinct CDR3 sequences, 65% to 70% being singletons. Specimen: tumor-adjacent normal liver tissue. These receptors all come from a man aged 40-55 years with primary liver carcinoma and hepatitis B virus infection. The CDR3 runs from the conserved cysteine through the conserved F or W. Each record gives: V gene, J gene, D gene, clone size, CDR3 protein, CDR3 DNA. A D gene is named only where the DNA matches it firmly. Expanded clones are given a class, and other clones once, few, many or no size at all.

V: TRBV20-1; J: TRBJ1-5; D: .; size: .; CDR3: CSAREGAQPQHF; DNA: TGCAGTGCTAGAGAGGGGGCTCAGCCCCAGCATTTT
V: TRBV11-2; J: TRBJ1-1; D: .; size: .; CDR3: CASSLSAFPGGAFF; DNA: TGCGCCAGCAGCTTGTCGGCCTTCCCCGGGGGAGCTTTCTTT
V: TRBV2; J: TRBJ1-2; D: TRBD1; size: .; CDR3: CASSEGVGQTNGYTF; DNA: TGTGCCAGCAGTGAAGGGGTGGGACAGACGAATGGCTACACCTTC
V: TRBV11-1; J: TRBJ2-1; D: .; size: .; CDR3: CASSRLTGEVKEFF; DNA: TGTGCCAGCAGCCGATTAACGGGAGAGGTTAAGGAGTTCTTC
V: TRBV4-2; J: TRBJ2-3; D: TRBD2; size: .; CDR3: CVSSQERGGPDTQYF; DNA: TGTGTCAGCAGCCAAGAGCGGGGGGGCCCAGATACGCAGTATTTT
V: TRBV19; J: TRBJ2-1; D: TRBD2; size: .; CDR3: CASNQTSGSYNEQFF; DNA: TGTGCCAGTAACCAGACTAGCGGGAGTTACAATGAGCAGTTCTTC
V: TRBV11-2; J: TRBJ2-7; D: .; size: few; CDR3: CASSFGQLYEQYF; DNA: TGTGCCAGCAGCTTTGGCCAGCTCTACGAGCAGTACTTC
V: TRBV6-1; J: TRBJ2-1; D: .; size: .; CDR3: CASSEEASIPSYEQFF; DNA: TGTGCTAGCAGTGAAGAGGCCTCGATACCATCCTACGAGCAGTTCTTC
V: TRBV29-1; J: TRBJ2-1; D: TRBD2; size: .; CDR3: CSMGLAGKGNEQFF; DNA: TGCAGCATGGGACTAGCGGGAAAGGGAAATGAGCAGTTCTTC
V: TRBV12-3/TRBV12-4; J: TRBJ2-1; D: .; size: .; CDR3: CASSSRGGLYGQFF; DNA: TGTGCTAGTAGTTCCCGTGGAGGTTTGTATGGGCAGTTCTTC
V: TRBV29-1; J: TRBJ2-1; D: .; size: many; CDR3: CSVEETIGNEQFF; DNA: TGCAGCGTTGAAGAGACCATTGGCAATGAGCAGTTCTTC
V: TRBV4-1; J: TRBJ1-5; D: .; size: many; CDR3: CASSPGGRSNQPQHF; DNA: TGCGCCAGCAGCCCCGGGGGCAGAAGCAATCAGCCCCAGCATTTT
V: TRBV6-1; J: TRBJ2-4; D: TRBD2; size: .; CDR3: CASSRTGGDKNIQYF; DNA: TGTGCCAGCAGTCGGACCGGGGGGGACAAAAACATTCAGTACTTC
V: TRBV5-5; J: TRBJ2-3; D: .; size: .; CDR3: CTSSLDAGPTQYF; DNA: TGTACCAGCAGCTTGGACGCAGGTCCCACGCAGTATTTC
V: TRBV5-4; J: TRBJ2-3; D: TRBD2; size: many; CDR3: CASSPAELAGGPKFDTQYF; DNA: TGTGCCAGCAGCCCGGCGGAACTAGCGGGAGGACCTAAATTTGATACGCAGTATTTT
V: TRBV4-1; J: TRBJ1-4; D: TRBD1; size: many; CDR3: CASSQGPGTGAQKLFF; DNA: TGCGCCAGCAGCCAAGGGCCGGGGACAGGGGCACAAAAACTGTTTTTT
V: TRBV12-3/TRBV12-4; J: TRBJ1-1; D: .; size: .; CDR3: CACSLWGHNEAFF; DNA: TGTGCCTGCAGTTTGTGGGGACACAATGAAGCTTTCTTT
V: TRBV19; J: TRBJ2-2; D: .; size: once; CDR3: CASSALDPTGDTEELFF; DNA: TGTGCCAGTAGCGCTTTGGACCCAACTGGGGACACCGAGGAGCTGTTTTTT
V: TRBV28; J: TRBJ2-1; D: TRBD2; size: .; CDR3: CVSSFAGGLLNEQFF; DNA: TGTGTCAGCAGTTTCGCGGGGGGCCTTTTGAATGAGCAGTTCTTC
V: TRBV13; J: TRBJ2-2; D: .; size: once; CDR3: CASSFVSVNTGELFF; DNA: TGTGCCAGCAGCTTCGTCAGTGTTAACACCGGGGAGCTGTTTTTT
V: TRBV28; J: TRBJ2-1; D: TRBD2; size: .; CDR3: CVSSTRTSGKGTYDEQFF; DNA: TGTGTCAGCAGCACACGGACTAGCGGGAAGGGGACCTACGATGAGCAGTTCTTC
V: TRBV10-3; J: TRBJ2-3; D: .; size: many; CDR3: CAISGGAGTDTQYF; DNA: TGTGCCATCAGTGGGGGCGCAGGTACAGATACGCAGTATTTT
V: TRBV12-3/TRBV12-4; J: TRBJ2-2; D: .; size: .; CDR3: CASSSGGNTGELFF; DNA: TGTGCCAGCAGTTCGGGGGGCAACACCGGGGAGCTGTTTTTT
V: TRBV6-1; J: TRBJ1-2; D: TRBD1; size: .; CDR3: CATSEAYRGPYTF; DNA: TGCGCCACCAGTGAAGCGTACAGGGGTCCCTACACCTTC
V: TRBV7-9; J: TRBJ2-5; D: .; size: .; CDR3: CASSGRVQSGETQYF; DNA: TGTGCCAGCAGCGGCAGGGTTCAATCCGGAGAGACCCAGTACTTC
V: TRBV6-1; J: TRBJ2-2; D: .; size: once; CDR3: CVSTPSNTGELFF; DNA: TGTGTCAGCACCCCTAGTAATACCGGGGAGCTGTTTTTT
V: TRBV12-3/TRBV12-4; J: TRBJ2-1; D: .; size: once; CDR3: CASSLPPSSNEQFF; DNA: TGTGCCAGCAGTTTACCCCCGTCTAGTAATGAGCAGTTCTTC
V: TRBV5-4; J: TRBJ2-3; D: TRBD1; size: few; CDR3: CASRTSGTGMADTQYF; DNA: TGTGCCAGCAGGACCTCCGGGACAGGTATGGCAGATACGCAGTATTTT
V: TRBV6-1; J: TRBJ2-1; D: TRBD2; size: .; CDR3: CASSNWLAEGNNEQFF; DNA: TGTGCCAGCAGTAATTGGCTAGCGGAAGGGAACAATGAGCAGTTCTTC
V: TRBV29-1; J: TRBJ2-3; D: .; size: many; CDR3: CSVEDTERTQYF; DNA: TGCAGCGTTGAAGATACTGAGCGTACGCAGTATTTT
V: TRBV11-1; J: TRBJ2-1; D: TRBD2; size: .; CDR3: CAGSLELAGEVDNEQFF; DNA: TGTGCTGGCAGCCTGGAACTAGCGGGAGAAGTTGACAATGAGCAGTTCTTC
V: TRBV28; J: TRBJ1-2; D: TRBD1; size: .; CDR3: CASSRRNSAGTGDYGYSF; DNA: TGTGCCAGCAGCCGACGCAACAGCGCGGGGACAGGGGATTATGGCTACAGCTTC
V: TRBV5-6; J: TRBJ2-1; D: .; size: .; CDR3: CASSFRGPVFYNEQFF; DNA: TGTGCCAGCAGCTTTCGGGGACCAGTGTTCTACAATGAGCAGTTCTTC